Below, 10 T cell receptor beta chains from the same sample are listed, as sequenced in a study of T cell responses to AZD1222 COVID-19 vaccine. The table came from immunoSEQ multiplex PCR; TCRdb's copy has only in-frame clones and leaves some out. The sample consists of 150,000 or so clones, approximately 90% of them appearing once. The sequencing here drew on peripheral blood, taken 28 days after the second AZD1222 dose. These receptors all come from an adult who received the AZD1222 COVID-19 vaccine.

The table lists this clone with a few counts. The chain joins TRBV19 to TRBJ2-4; the D gene is possibly TRBD1 (5 bases). Looked up from germline, CDR1 is LNHDA and CDR2 is SQIVND (reference sequence). The CDR3 totals 13 residues. With 4 bases removed from V and 9 bases from J, the gap between germline ends came to 13 bases. CDR3 nucleotide sequence: TGTGCCAGTAGTACGCAAAGGGGCAGCATTCAGTACTTC. This translates into CASSTQRGSIQYF. The entire variable domain, with the rest obtained from reference TRBV19 and TRBJ2-4, is as follows: DGGITQSPKYLFRKEGQNVTLSCEQNLNHDAMYWYRQDPGQGLRLIYYSQIVNDFQKGDIAEGYSVSREKKESFPLTVTSAQKNPTAFYLCASSTQRGSIQYFGAGTRLSVL.

J is TRBJ2-7 and V is TRBV3-1 (or the pseudogene TRBV3-2); D is undetermined. Germline-derived CDR1 and CDR2 are LGHDT and YNNKEL (reference sequence). The CDR3 loop spans 14 amino acids. Trimming took 6 bases from V and 0 from J, leaving 12 bases between them. CDR3 nucleotide sequence: TGTGCCAGCAGACCAAGCCGGAGCTCCTACGAGCAGTACTTC. Its protein product is CASRPSRSSYEQYF.

This chain links TRBV19 with TRBJ1-5; 11 nucleotides line up with TRBD1. CDR1 and CDR2 from the germline V gene are LNHDA and SQIVND (reference sequence). V was clipped by 3 bases and J by 11 bases; unmatched bases: 9. The CDR3 has 15 residues. In DNA, the CDR3 is TGTGCCAGTAGTATTGTGGGACAGGGGGTAGGGGCCCAGCATTTT. It encodes CASSIVGQGVGAQHF.

The chain joins TRBV19 to TRBJ1-4, with 10 bases lining up with TRBD1. The CDR3 has 16 residues. Trimming cost V 7 bases and J 4 bases; bases outside gene matches: 9. Per the germline V gene, CDR1 is LNHDA and CDR2 is SQIVND (reference sequence). Written as DNA, the CDR3 is TGTGCCAGTACACAGGGGACAGGGGCCGGTAATGAAAAACTGTTTTTT. Protein sequence: CASTQGTGAGNEKLFF.

The chain uses TRBV21-1 and TRBJ2-7; the table's D gene call, TRBD2, was not cross checked with the DNA. TRBV21-1 is an annotated pseudogene. This CDR3 is 18 amino acids long. This chain's CDR3 is CASSKAAGTSGRSYEQYF. The CDR3 coding sequence is TGTGCCAGCAGCAAAGCCGCCGGGACTAGCGGGAGATCCTACGAGCAGTACTTC.

This clone has only one observation. V and J are TRBV6-5 and TRBJ2-1; tentatively, D is TRBD1 (5 bases). The CDR3 spans 13 residues. V dropped 6 bases and J dropped 6 bases, with 12 bases sitting between them. Germline V gene sequence: CDR1 MNHEY, CDR2 SVGAGI. The CDR3: CASRGGHINEQFF. CDR3 nucleotide sequence: TGTGCCAGCAGGGGTGGACACATCAATGAGCAGTTCTTC.

The J gene is TRBJ2-7, the V gene TRBV4-2; D may be TRBD2 (5 bases). This CDR3 has 13 residues. The V end was cut by 2 bases, the J end by 4 bases, with 9 bases between. Germline values: CDR1 LGHNA, CDR2 YNFKEQ. In DNA, the CDR3 is TGTGCCAGCAGCCAAAGAGCGGATTACGAGCAGTACTTC. Translated, it gives CASSQRADYEQYF.

The V gene is TRBV3-1 (or the pseudogene TRBV3-2), the J gene TRBJ1-2, with TRBD1 matching 8 bases. V shed 2 bases and J 3 bases; nucleotides not matched to a gene: 2. The CDR3 runs 14 residues. The germline V gene encodes CDR1 LGHDT and CDR2 YNNKEL (reference sequence). CDR3 nucleotides: TGTGCCAGCAGCCAACTGACAGGGGACTATGGCTACACCTTC. Its protein is CASSQLTGDYGYTF.

V usage is TRBV2 and J usage is TRBJ1-5, with D possibly being TRBD1 (6 bases). Deletions cut 3 bases from V and 5 bases from J, with 11 bases between. The CDR3 runs 14 residues. CDR1 is SNHLY, CDR2 FYNNEI, per germline. The CDR3 DNA reads TGTGCCAGCAGTGAGCAGGGGCTTTATCAGCCCCAGCATTTT. It specifies CASSEQGLYQPQHF.

The CDR3 is CASSPPGSNEQFF. CDR3 sequence (DNA): TGTGCCAGCTCACCACCAGGGAGCAATGAGCAGTTCTTC. J is TRBJ2-1 and V is TRBV18; possibly TRBD2 for D (5 bases). V lost 0 bases and J 6 bases, leaving 6 bases between the germline ends. Germline lookup yields CDR1 KGHSH and CDR2 LQKENI. This CDR3 region has 13 residues. Based on the CDR3 plus reference TRBV18 and TRBJ2-1, the full variable domain is NAGVMQNPRHLVRRRGQEARLRCSPMKGHSHVYWYRQLPEEGLKFMVYLQKENIIDESGMPKERFSAEFPKEGPSILRIQQVVRGDSAAYFCASSPPGSNEQFFGPGTRLTVL.